The clone carrying this T cell receptor (beta chain) was seen a handful of times. What it recognizes is unknown. The data stem from a study of PD-1 blockade in classical Hodgkin lymphoma. Study results and caveats: Before treatment, TCR diversity in newly diagnosed patients was reportedly lower than in healthy donors. TCR diversity rose significantly by C4D1 in CD4+ but not CD8+ cells.

The protocol was immunoSEQ multiplex PCR, while the TCRdb copy is restricted to in-frame clones and leaves out a portion. Among 45,000 to 60,000 clones listed, roughly 80% were seen once. V lost 7 bases and J 1 base, leaving 13 bases between the germline ends. From germline, CDR1 is MNHNS and CDR2 SASEGT. The CDR3 sequence is 14 residues long. Relapses following autologous stem cell transplantation were seen in all patients, with brentuximab vedotin exposure varying. Best responses included complete response and partial response; otherwise, the best response was progressive disease. This clonotype was sampled from a human donor with classical Hodgkin lymphoma. The V gene is TRBV6-1, the J gene TRBJ1-1; D is perhaps TRBD1 (5 bases). Specimen: peripheral blood mononuclear cells (PBMCs), collected at baseline. The CDR3 spells CASKAFQGNTEAFF. The CDR3 DNA reads as TGTGCCAGCAAGGCTTTCCAGGGGAACACTGAAGCTTTCTTT.